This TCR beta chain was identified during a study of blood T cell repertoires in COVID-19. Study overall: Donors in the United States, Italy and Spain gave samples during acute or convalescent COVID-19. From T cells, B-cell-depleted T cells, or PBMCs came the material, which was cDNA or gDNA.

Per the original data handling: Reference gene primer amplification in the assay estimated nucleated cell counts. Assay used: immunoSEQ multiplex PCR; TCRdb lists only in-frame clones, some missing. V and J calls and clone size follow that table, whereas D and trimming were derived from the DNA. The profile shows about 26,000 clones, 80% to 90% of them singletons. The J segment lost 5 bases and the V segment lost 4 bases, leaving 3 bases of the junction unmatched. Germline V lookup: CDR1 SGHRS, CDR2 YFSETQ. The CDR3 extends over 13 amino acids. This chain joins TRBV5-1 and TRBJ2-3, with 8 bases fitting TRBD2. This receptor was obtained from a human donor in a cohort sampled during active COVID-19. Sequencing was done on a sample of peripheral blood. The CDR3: CASSPLAGDTQYF. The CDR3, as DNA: TGCGCCAGCAGCCCTCTAGCGGGAGATACGCAGTATTTT.